The next 9 T cell receptor beta chains were all read from a single sample in a study of shared clonotypes between healthy human individuals. The protocol was immunoSEQ multiplex PCR, while the TCRdb copy is restricted to in-frame clones and leaves out a portion. The profile shows a few million clones, 85% to 95% of them singletons. Sequencing used naive CD4+ T cells sorted from blood. Sample subset: CD45RA+ positively selected. The receptors stem from a man younger than 35 in good health.

With regard to this clone: The same CDR3 also results from other DNA sequences found in this sample. V is TRBV5-1 and J is TRBJ2-5; D not resolved. The germline V gene has CDR1 SGHRS and CDR2 YFSETQ. V lost 2 bases and J 5 bases, leaving 13 bases between the germline ends. The CDR3 is 14 residues long. The CDR3 spells CASSLSGGRETQYF. Here the CDR3 DNA reads TGCGCCAGCAGCTTATCGGGTGGGCGGGAGACCCAGTACTTC.

The genes are TRBV10-3 and TRBJ2-7; D possibly matches TRBD1 or TRBD2 (5 bases each). Germline CDR1 ENHRY, CDR2 SYGVKD. Trimming cost V 10 bases and J 2 bases, with 12 bases left between them. The CDR3 is made up of 12 amino acids. Here the CDR3 DNA reads TGTGCCACCGGGGACGGAACCTACGAGCAGTACTTC. As protein: CATGDGTYEQYF.

The rearrangement joins TRBV9 to TRBJ2-5; 16 bases match TRBD2. The CDR3 has 17 amino acids. Germline loops: CDR1 SGDLS, CDR2 YYNGEE. V gave up 4 bases and J gave up 5 bases; unmatched junction bases: 8. The CDR3 loop reads CASSPRGLAGGWETQYF. CDR3 coding DNA: TGTGCCAGCAGCCCCCGGGGACTAGCGGGGGGGTGGGAGACCCAGTACTTC.

The V call is TRBV27, the J call TRBJ2-5; 10 bases agree with TRBD1. Germline lookup yields CDR1 MNHEY and CDR2 SMNVEV (reference sequence). The CDR3 sequence is 15 residues long. The trim removed 5 bases at V and 5 bases at J, leaving 8 bases unmatched. Here the CDR3 reads CASSRQGAPGETQYF. CDR3 in DNA: TGTGCCAGCAGTCGACAGGGGGCGCCTGGGGAGACCCAGTACTTC.

V gene TRBV7-9 combines with J gene TRBJ2-2; the match to TRBD1 covers 9 bases. Trimming took 7 bases from V and 1 from J; bases not matched to a gene: 4. CDR3 size: 15 residues. Germline V CDR1 and CDR2: SEHNR, FQNEAQ (reference sequence). The CDR3 loop reads CASNPGQGNTGELFF. In DNA, the CDR3 is TGTGCCAGCAACCCGGGACAGGGGAACACCGGGGAGCTGTTTTTT.

The gene calls are TRBV27 and TRBJ2-3; 8 nucleotides line up with TRBD1. Trimming took 6 bases from V and 4 from J; bases not matched to a gene: 6. This CDR3 contains 14 residues. Germline V gene lookup returns CDR1 MNHEY and CDR2 SMNVEV (reference sequence). The DNA for the CDR3 is TGTGCCAGCAGCCTGACAGGGGTCCCAGATACGCAGTATTTT. Its protein is CASSLTGVPDTQYF.

The gene calls are TRBV7-9 and TRBJ2-1; perhaps TRBD2 as D (6 bases). Germline lookup yields CDR1 SEHNR and CDR2 FQNEAQ (reference sequence). The CDR3 consists of 15 residues. V was cut by 0 bases and J by 7 bases, with 13 bases left in between. The CDR3 bases are TGTGCCAGCAGCTTAGCGCAATCAGGGAGGAATGAGCAGTTCTTC. This gives the protein CASSLAQSGRNEQFF.

This chain links TRBV18 with TRBJ2-7, with D uncertain. The V end was cut by 3 bases, the J end by 6 bases, with 12 bases between. In germline, CDR1 is KGHSH, CDR2 LQKENI. This CDR3 region has 13 residues. CDR3 protein: CASSPPMGGEQYF. DNA of the CDR3: TGTGCCAGCTCACCCCCGATGGGTGGCGAGCAGTACTTC.

The rearrangement links TRBV5-6 to TRBJ1-1; TRBD1 matches at 9 bases. V lost 4 bases to trimming and J lost 1 base; unmatched junction nucleotides: 11. The CDR3 covers 17 residues. Germline CDR1 SGHDT, CDR2 YYEEEE. The CDR3 loop reads CASSPMGQGGGNTEAFF. The CDR3 region has the DNA TGTGCCAGCAGCCCTATGGGACAGGGAGGCGGGAACACTGAAGCTTTCTTT.